This entry lists 8 T cell receptor beta chains sequenced from one sample in a study of blood T cells in healthy people across ages (dated by TCRdb to the mid-2010s). Receptor amplification or capture employed 5' RACE. Sequencing relied on an Illumina HiSeq 2500. A second PCR of roughly 7 to 11 cycles was performed with a sample-barcoded 5' primer and a J-beta primer mix. TCRdb took the public reads, trimmed them with fastp at Q25, ran MiXCR for clone calling and kept in-frame beta chains. Each record represents a unique CDR3 protein, reported with the most common genes and DNA among its rows. The sample data list some 1.4 million distinct CDR3 sequences, and 42% of these were observed just once. Of the sample, 7.9% falls within the top ten clones. Sequenced material: blood. These receptors came from a woman aged 18-29 years in good health.

This clonotype was seen a handful of times. The chain has TRBV7-3 and TRBJ2-7; D ambiguous. Germline V CDR1 and CDR2: SGHTA, FQGTGA. Trimming took 5 bases from V and 0 from J, leaving 11 bases between them. The CDR3 has 14 amino acids. CDR3 in DNA: TGTGCCAGCAGCCCTTCTCACTCCTCCTACGAGCAGTACTTC. This codes for CASSPSHSSYEQYF.

This clonotype was found a few times. The chain employs TRBV27 and TRBJ2-1, with 11 bases matching TRBD2. The CDR3 extends over 16 amino acids. The germline gives CDR1 MNHEY, CDR2 SMNVEV (reference sequence). The ends lost 5 bases at V and 5 bases at J; junction bases unmatched: 8. CDR3 sequence reads: CASSPTGTSGNNEQFF. The CDR3 DNA is TGTGCCAGCAGTCCGACCGGGACTAGCGGAAACAATGAGCAGTTCTTC.

For this clonotype: A single base separates this from a much larger clone, so it may be a read error. The chain is built from TRBV5-1 and TRBJ2-1, with D perhaps assigned TRBD1 or TRBD2 (5 bases each). The V gene's germline CDR1 is SGHRS and CDR2 YFSETQ. CDR3 length equals 15 residues. In DNA form, the CDR3 reads TGCGCCAGCAGCTTGGGGGGGTTCTCCTACAATGAGCACTTCTTC. Translating it yields CASSLGGFSYNEHFF.

The genes are TRBV2 and TRBJ2-2; a possible D gene is TRBD1 (5 bases). This CDR3 region has 14 residues. Germline V gene lookup returns CDR1 SNHLY and CDR2 FYNNEI. Between the trimmed V and J ends, which lost 6 bases and 1 base, there was a span of 9 bases. CDR3 bases: TGTGCCAGCAGGACAGTGTGGAACACCGGGGAGCTGTTTTTT. This codes for CASRTVWNTGELFF. Together with reference TRBV2 and TRBJ2-2, the CDR3 gives the full variable domain: EPEVTQTPSHQVTQMGQEVILRCVPISNHLYFYWYRQILGQKVEFLVSFYNNEISEKSEIFDDQFSVERPDGSNFTLKIRSTKLEDSAMYFCASRTVWNTGELFFGEGSRLTVL.

There are many counts of this clonotype. The rearrangement uses TRBV3-1 and TRBJ2-5; D unresolved. Per germline, CDR1 LGHDT and CDR2 YNNKEL (reference sequence). The CDR3 has 11 residues. Deletions cut 2 bases from V and 5 bases from J, with 3 bases between. The CDR3 DNA follows: TGTGCCAGCAGCCAAAGTGAGACCCAGTACTTC. Translated: CASSQSETQYF.

V usage is TRBV10-3 and J usage is TRBJ2-3; a possible D gene is TRBD2 (7 bases). V shed 10 bases and J shed 4 bases, with 18 bases lying between them. Germline CDR1 reads ENHRY; CDR2 reads SYGVKD. CDR3 length equals 14 residues. CDR3 nucleotides: TGTGCCACCAGGGGTACCGGGAGGCCAGATACGCAGTATTTT. It yields the protein CATRGTGRPDTQYF.

This clonotype was seen more than once but under ten times. The rearrangement uses TRBV10-2 and TRBJ2-1; 8 positions agree with TRBD1. Losses at the gene ends were 4 bases for V and 15 bases for J; bases not matched to a gene: 14. The CDR3 is 14 residues long. CDR1 is WSHSY and CDR2 is SAAADI in the germline V gene. CDR3 region: CASSGSLGQGPRFF. CDR3 sequence (DNA): TGCGCCAGCAGTGGATCTTTAGGACAGGGTCCCCGGTTCTTC.

The chain has TRBV20-1 and TRBJ2-7; TRBD2 matches 10 bases. The J call may be mistaken, given a closer DNA end match to TRBJ2-5. Germline CDR1 and CDR2: DFQATT and SNEGSKA (reference sequence). The CDR3 is made up of 15 amino acids. The CDR3: CSARVLAGVSETQYF. As DNA, the CDR3 is TGCAGTGCTAGAGTCCTAGCGGGAGTATCAGAGACCCAGTACTTC.